The 9 T cell receptor beta chains reported below all come from one sample, sequenced in a study of beta chain features in type 1 diabetes. Sequencing targeted expressed TCRB transcripts, as all isolated RNA had been reverse transcribed. Measured with immunoSEQ multiplex PCR; TCRdb has only the in-frame clones, and not every one. The sample holds around 340,000 clones, less than 20% seen once. Material for sequencing was naive CD4+ T cells from blood. The source is a woman aged 18 to 35 in good health.

The chain joins TRBV6-5 to TRBJ1-3; D is perhaps TRBD1 (6 bases). The germline V gene has CDR1 MNHEY and CDR2 SVGAGI. Deletions cut 6 bases from V and 9 bases from J, with 15 bases between. This CDR3 is built from 13 residues. The CDR3 loop is CASRSASRGTIYF. DNA for the CDR3: TGTGCCAGCAGGTCGGCATCCAGGGGCACCATATATTTT.

The V call is TRBV15, the J call TRBJ2-3; TRBD2 matches at 11 bases. CDR3 length: 17 amino acids. Germline assignment: CDR1 LNHNV and CDR2 YYDKDF (reference sequence). With V trimmed by 5 bases and J by 4 bases, 11 bases remained unmatched. This CDR3 is CATSRMTSGTIADTQYF. CDR3 coding DNA: TGTGCCACCAGCCGAATGACTAGCGGGACTATCGCAGATACGCAGTATTTT.

This rearrangement joins TRBV5-1 to TRBJ2-7, with D possibly matching TRBD1 (5 bases). The CDR3 contains 15 residues. Germline loops: CDR1 SGHRS, CDR2 YFSETQ. V lost 1 base, J lost 6 bases, and 17 bases lay in between. The CDR3 spells CASSLKRQGSSEQYF. The CDR3 DNA reads as TGCGCCAGCAGCTTGAAACGGCAGGGATCTTCCGAGCAGTACTTC.

The chain links TRBV7-2 to TRBJ2-3, with D unclear. The CDR3 is 13 residues long. The germline gives CDR1 SGHTA, CDR2 FQGNSA. The germline V and J ends were trimmed by 3 bases and 2 bases, with 6 bases remaining between them. Written as DNA, the CDR3 is TGTGCCAGCAGCTTGGCAGTCACAGATACGCAGTATTTT. It encodes CASSLAVTDTQYF.

This chain connects TRBV7-8 to TRBJ2-1, with D perhaps TRBD2 (6 bases). Trimming removed 5 bases from V and 0 bases from J, with 11 bases in between. Germline V CDR1 and CDR2: SGHVS, FQNEAQ. This CDR3 contains 15 residues. The CDR3: CASSPQRVSYNEQFF. The CDR3 nucleotides read TGTGCCAGCAGCCCTCAGCGGGTCTCCTACAATGAGCAGTTCTTC.

This clone was seen a handful of times. V usage is TRBV9 and J usage is TRBJ2-1; tentatively, D is TRBD2 (5 bases). Germline V gene lookup returns CDR1 SGDLS and CDR2 YYNGEE. Trimming took 0 bases from V and 3 from J, leaving 10 bases between them. The CDR3 runs to 15 residues. DNA for the CDR3: TGTGCCAGCAGCGTAGTGGGAGATGGCTACAATGAGCAGTTCTTC. This encodes CASSVVGDGYNEQFF.

The table lists this clone with a few counts. The genes are TRBV29-1 and TRBJ2-1; TRBD2 is a possible D gene (6 bases). This CDR3 contains 12 residues. Germline V lookup: CDR1 SQVTM, CDR2 ANQGSEA. The germline V and J ends were trimmed by 4 bases and 8 bases, with 12 bases remaining between them. The CDR3 protein is CSVGSGDDEQFF. The CDR3 DNA follows: TGCAGCGTTGGATCGGGAGACGATGAGCAGTTCTTC.

The V call is TRBV5-6, the J call TRBJ2-7; 8 nucleotides align to TRBD1. The CDR3 totals 13 residues. The trim removed 3 bases at V and 2 bases at J, leaving 1 base unmatched. The germline V gene encodes CDR1 SGHDT and CDR2 YYEEEE. CDR3 DNA sequence: TGTGCCAGCAGCTCGGACAGGGCCTACGAGCAGTACTTC. It specifies CASSSDRAYEQYF. Filled out from reference TRBV5-6 and TRBJ2-7, the complete variable domain reads DAGVTQSPTHLIKTRGQQVTLRCSPKSGHDTVSWYQQALGQGPQFIFQYYEEEERQRGNFPDRFSGHQFPNYSSELNVNALLLGDSALYLCASSSDRAYEQYFGPGTRLTVT.

This sequence joins TRBV4-1 and TRBJ2-4, with D maybe TRBD2 (6 bases). Per germline, CDR1 MGHRA and CDR2 YSYEKL. Trimming took off 3 bases at V and 1 base at J, with 16 bases between the two ends. The CDR3 contains 17 residues. CDR3 nucleotide sequence: TGCGCCAGCAGCCAGGGACTTCTCCAAAGGGCCAAAAACATTCAGTACTTC. Its translation is CASSQGLLQRAKNIQYF.